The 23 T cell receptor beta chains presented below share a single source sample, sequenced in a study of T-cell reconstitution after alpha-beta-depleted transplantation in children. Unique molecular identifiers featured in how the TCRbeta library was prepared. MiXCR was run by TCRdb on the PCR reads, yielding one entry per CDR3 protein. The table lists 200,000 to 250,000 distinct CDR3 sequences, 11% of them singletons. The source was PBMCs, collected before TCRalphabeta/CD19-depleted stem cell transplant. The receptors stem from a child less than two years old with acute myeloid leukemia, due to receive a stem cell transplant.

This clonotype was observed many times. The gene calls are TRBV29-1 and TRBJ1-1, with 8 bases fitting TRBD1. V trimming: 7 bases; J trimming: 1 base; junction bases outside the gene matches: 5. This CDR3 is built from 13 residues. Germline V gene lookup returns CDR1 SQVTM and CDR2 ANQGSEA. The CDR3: CSARQGWNTEAFF. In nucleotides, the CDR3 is TGCAGCGCCAGACAGGGGTGGAACACTGAAGCTTTCTTT. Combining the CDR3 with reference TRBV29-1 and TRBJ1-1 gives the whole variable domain SAVISQKPSRDICQRGTSLTIQCQVDSQVTMMFWYRQQPGQSLTLIATANQGSEATYESGFVIDKFPISRPNLTFSTLTVSNMSPEDSSIYLCSARQGWNTEAFFGQGTRLTVV.

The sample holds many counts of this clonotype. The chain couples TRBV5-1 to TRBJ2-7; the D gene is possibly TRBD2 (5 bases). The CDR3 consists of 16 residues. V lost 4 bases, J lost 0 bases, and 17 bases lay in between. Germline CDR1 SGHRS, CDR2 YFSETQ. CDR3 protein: CASSQTGLSASYEQYF. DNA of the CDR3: TGCGCCAGCAGCCAGACTGGACTTTCAGCCTCCTACGAGCAGTACTTC.

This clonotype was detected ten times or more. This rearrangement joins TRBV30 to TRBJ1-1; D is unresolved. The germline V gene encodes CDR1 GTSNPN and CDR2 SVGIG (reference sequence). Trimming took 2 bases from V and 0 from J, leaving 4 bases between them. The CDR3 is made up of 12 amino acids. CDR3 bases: TGTGCCTGGAGTCATATGAACACTGAAGCTTTCTTT. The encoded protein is CAWSHMNTEAFF.

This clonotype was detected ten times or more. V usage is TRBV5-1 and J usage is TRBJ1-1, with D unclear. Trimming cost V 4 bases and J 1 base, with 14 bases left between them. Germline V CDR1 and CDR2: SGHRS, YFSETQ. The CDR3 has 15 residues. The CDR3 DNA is TGCGCCAGCAGCGGAGGGTTCAGCTCGAACACTGAAGCTTTCTTT. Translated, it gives CASSGGFSSNTEAFF.

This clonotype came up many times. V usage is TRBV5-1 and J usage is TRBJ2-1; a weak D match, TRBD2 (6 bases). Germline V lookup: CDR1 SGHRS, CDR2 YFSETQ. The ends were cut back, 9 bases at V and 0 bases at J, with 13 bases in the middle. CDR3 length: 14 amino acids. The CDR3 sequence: CATGSGSSYNEQFF. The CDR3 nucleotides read TGCGCCACCGGTAGCGGCAGCTCCTACAATGAGCAGTTCTTC.

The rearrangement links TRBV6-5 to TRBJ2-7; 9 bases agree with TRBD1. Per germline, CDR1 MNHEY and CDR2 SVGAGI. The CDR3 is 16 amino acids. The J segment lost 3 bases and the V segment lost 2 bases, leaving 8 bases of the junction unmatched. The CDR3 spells CASSYQGTGIFYEQYF. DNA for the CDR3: TGTGCCAGCAGTTACCAGGGGACAGGGATCTTCTACGAGCAGTACTTC.

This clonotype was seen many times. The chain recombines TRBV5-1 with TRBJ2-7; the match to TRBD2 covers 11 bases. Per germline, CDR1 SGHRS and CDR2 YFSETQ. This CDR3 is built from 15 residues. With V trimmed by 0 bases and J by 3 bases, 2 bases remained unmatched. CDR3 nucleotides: TGCGCCAGCAGCTTGGACACTAGCGGGAGCTACGAGCAGTACTTC. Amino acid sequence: CASSLDTSGSYEQYF.

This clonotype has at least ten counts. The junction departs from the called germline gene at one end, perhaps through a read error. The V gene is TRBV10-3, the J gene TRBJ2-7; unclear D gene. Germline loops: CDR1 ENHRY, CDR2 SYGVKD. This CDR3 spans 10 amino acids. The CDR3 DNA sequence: TGTGCCACCAACTCCCACGAGCAGTACTTC. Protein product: CATNSHEQYF.

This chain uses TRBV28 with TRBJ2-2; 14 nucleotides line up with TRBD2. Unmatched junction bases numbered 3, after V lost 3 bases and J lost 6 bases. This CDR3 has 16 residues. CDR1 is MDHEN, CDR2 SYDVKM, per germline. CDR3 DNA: TGTGCCAGCAGTTTGGCGACTAGCGGGGGGGCCGGGGAGCTGTTTTTT. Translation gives CASSLATSGGAGELFF.

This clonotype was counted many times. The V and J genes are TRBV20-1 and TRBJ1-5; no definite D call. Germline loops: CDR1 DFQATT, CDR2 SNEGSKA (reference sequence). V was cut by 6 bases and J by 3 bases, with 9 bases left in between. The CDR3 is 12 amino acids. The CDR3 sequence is CSAQYPNQPQHF. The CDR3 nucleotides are TGCAGTGCCCAGTATCCCAATCAGCCCCAGCATTTT.

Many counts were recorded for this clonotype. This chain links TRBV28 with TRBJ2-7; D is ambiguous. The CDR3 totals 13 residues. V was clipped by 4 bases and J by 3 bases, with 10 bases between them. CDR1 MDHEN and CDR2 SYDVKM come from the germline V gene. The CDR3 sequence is CASSSEKGYEQYF. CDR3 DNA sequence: TGTGCCAGCAGTTCCGAGAAGGGCTACGAGCAGTACTTC. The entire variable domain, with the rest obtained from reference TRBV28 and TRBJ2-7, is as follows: DVKVTQSSRYLVKRTGEKVFLECVQDMDHENMFWYRQDPGLGLRLIYFSYDVKMKEKGDIPEGYSVSREKKERFSLILESASTNQTSMYLCASSSEKGYEQYFGPGTRLTVT.

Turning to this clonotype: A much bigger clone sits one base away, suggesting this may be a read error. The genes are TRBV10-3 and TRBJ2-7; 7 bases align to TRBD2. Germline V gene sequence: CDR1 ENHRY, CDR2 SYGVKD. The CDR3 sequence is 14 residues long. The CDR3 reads CAISEGGDGYEQSF. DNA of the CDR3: TGTGCCATCAGTGAGGGGGGGGACGGGTACGAGCAGTCCTTC.

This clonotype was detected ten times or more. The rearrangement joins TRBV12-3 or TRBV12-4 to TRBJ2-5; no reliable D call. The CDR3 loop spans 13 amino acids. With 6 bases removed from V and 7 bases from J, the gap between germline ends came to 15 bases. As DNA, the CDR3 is TGTGCCAGCAGAAACGGACGAAGAAGGACCCAGTACTTC. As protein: CASRNGRRRTQYF.

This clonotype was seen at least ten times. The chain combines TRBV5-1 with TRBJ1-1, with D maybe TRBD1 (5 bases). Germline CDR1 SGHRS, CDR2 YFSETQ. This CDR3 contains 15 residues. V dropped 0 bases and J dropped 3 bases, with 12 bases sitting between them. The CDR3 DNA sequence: TGCGCCAGCAGCTTGGCTCCAGGGACCGACACTGAAGCTTTCTTT. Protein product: CASSLAPGTDTEAFF.

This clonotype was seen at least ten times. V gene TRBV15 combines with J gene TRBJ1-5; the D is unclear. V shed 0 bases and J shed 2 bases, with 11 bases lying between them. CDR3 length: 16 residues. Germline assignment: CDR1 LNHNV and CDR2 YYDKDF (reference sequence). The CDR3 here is CATSRDAVGGNQPQHF. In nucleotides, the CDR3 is TGTGCCACCAGCAGAGATGCAGTCGGGGGCAATCAGCCCCAGCATTTT.

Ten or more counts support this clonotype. The CDR3 DNA follows: TGTGCCAGCAGCATGACAGGCGCGGGATACGAGCAGTACTTC. Its translation: CASSMTGAGYEQYF. The V gene is TRBV7-2, the J gene TRBJ2-7; D may be TRBD1 or TRBD2 (6 bases each). The V gene's germline CDR1 is SGHTA and CDR2 FQGNSA. This CDR3 spans 14 amino acids. V lost 5 bases, J lost 4 bases, and 15 bases lay in between.

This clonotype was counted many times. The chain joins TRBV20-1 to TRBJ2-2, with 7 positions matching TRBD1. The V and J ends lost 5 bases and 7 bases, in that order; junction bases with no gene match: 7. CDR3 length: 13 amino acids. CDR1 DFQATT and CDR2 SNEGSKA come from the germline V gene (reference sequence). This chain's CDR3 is CSAGLTGRGELFF. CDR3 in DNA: TGCAGTGCTGGCCTGACAGGGCGCGGGGAGCTGTTTTTT.

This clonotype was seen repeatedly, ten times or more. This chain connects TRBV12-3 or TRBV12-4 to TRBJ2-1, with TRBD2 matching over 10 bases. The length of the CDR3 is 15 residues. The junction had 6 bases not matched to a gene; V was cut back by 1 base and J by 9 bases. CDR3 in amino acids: CASSLGRAGGPEQFF. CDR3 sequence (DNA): TGTGCCAGCAGTTTAGGTCGAGCGGGGGGGCCTGAGCAGTTCTTC.

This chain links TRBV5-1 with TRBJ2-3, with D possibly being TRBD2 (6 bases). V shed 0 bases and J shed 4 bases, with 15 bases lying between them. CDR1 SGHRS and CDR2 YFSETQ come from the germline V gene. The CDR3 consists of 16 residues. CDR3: CASSLGGRGFADTQYF. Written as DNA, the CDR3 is TGCGCCAGCAGCTTGGGGGGTCGGGGGTTCGCAGATACGCAGTATTTT.

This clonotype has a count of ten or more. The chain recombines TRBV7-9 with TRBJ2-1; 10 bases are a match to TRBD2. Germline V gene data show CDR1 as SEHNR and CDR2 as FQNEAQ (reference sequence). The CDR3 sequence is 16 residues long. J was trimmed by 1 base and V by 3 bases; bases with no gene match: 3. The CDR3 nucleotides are TGTGCCAGCAGCTTGGGTAGCGGGAGGTCCTACAATGAGCAGTTCTTC. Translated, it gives CASSLGSGRSYNEQFF.

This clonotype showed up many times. This CDR3 reads CAISTSGKSYEQYF. The CDR3 region has the DNA TGTGCCATATCGACTAGCGGGAAATCCTACGAGCAGTACTTC. This rearrangement joins TRBV10-3 to TRBJ2-7, with TRBD2 identical over 11 bases. J gave up 1 base and V 9 bases, and 5 bases lay outside the gene matches. CDR3 size: 14 residues. CDR1 is ENHRY, CDR2 SYGVKD, per germline.

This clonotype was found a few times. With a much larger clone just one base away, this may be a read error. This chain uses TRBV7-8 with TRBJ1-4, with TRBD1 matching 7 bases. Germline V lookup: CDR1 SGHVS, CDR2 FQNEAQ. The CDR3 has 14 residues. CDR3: CVSSHRGANEKLFF. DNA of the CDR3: TGTGTCAGCAGCCACAGGGGCGCTAATGAAAAACTGTTTTTT.

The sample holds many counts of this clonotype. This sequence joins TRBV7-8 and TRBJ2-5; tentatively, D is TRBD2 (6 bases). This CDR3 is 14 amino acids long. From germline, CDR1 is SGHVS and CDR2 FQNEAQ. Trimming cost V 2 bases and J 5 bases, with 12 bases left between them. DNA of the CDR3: TGTGCCAGCAGCTTATACGCGGGAAGGGAGACCCAGTACTTC. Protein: CASSLYAGRETQYF. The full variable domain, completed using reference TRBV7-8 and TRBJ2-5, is GAGVSQSPRYKVAKRGQDVALRCDPISGHVSLFWYQQALGQGPEFLTYFQNEAQLDKSGLPSDRFFAERPEGSVSTLKIQRTQQEDSAVYLCASSLYAGRETQYFGPGTRLLVL.